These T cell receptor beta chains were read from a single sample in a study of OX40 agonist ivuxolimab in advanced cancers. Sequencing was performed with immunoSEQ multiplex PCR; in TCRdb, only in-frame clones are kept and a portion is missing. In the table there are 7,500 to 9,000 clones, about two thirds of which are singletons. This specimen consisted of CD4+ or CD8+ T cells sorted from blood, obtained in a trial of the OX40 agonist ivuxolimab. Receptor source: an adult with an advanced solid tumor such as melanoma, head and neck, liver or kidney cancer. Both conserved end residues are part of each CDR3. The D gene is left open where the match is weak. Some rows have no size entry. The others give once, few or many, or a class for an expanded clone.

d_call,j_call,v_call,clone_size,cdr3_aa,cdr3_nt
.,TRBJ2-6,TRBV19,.,CASSIPDGPGANVLTF,TGTGCCAGTAGTATCCCTGACGGACCTGGGGCCAACGTCCTGACTTTC
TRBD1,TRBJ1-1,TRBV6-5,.,CASRQGFTNTEAFF,TGTGCCAGCAGACAGGGGTTTACGAACACTGAAGCTTTCTTT
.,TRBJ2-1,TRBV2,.,CASSEMDDSAAYNEQFF,TGTGCCAGCAGTGAAATGGACGACAGTGCGGCTTACAATGAGCAGTTCTTC
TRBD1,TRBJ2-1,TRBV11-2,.,CASSLVRTGSSYNEQFF,TGTGCCAGCAGCTTAGTCCGGACAGGGAGCTCCTACAATGAGCAGTTCTTC
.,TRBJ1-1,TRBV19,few,CASSFSNTEAFF,TGTGCCAGTAGTTTTTCAAACACTGAAGCTTTCTTT
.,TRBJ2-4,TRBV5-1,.,CASSSPEAATIQYF,TGCGCCAGCAGCTCCCCCGAAGCGGCTACTATTCAGTACTTC
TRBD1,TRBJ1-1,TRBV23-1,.,CASSPRDRVNTEAFF,TGCGCCAGCAGTCCCCGGGACAGGGTGAACACTGAAGCTTTCTTT
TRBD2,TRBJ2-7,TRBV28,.,CASSPRLAGKASYEQYF,TGTGCCAGCAGTCCCCGACTAGCGGGGAAAGCTTCCTACGAGCAGTACTTC
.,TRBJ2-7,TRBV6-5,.,CASRGLYEQYF,TGTGCCAGCAGAGGACTCTACGAGCAGTACTTC
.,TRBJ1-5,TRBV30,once,CAWSVGVDSNQPQHF,TGTGCCTGGAGTGTAGGAGTTGATAGCAATCAGCCCCAGCATTTT
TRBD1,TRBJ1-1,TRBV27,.,CATKSGTGDTEAFF,TGTGCCACTAAGTCCGGGACAGGGGACACTGAAGCTTTCTTT
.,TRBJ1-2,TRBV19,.,CASSVLDDYGYTF,TGTGCCAGTAGTGTTTTAGACGACTATGGCTACACCTTC
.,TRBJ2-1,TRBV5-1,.,CASSHGYNEQFF,TGCGCCAGCAGCCACGGCTATAATGAGCAGTTCTTC
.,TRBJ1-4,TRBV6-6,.,CASTRTDPKEKLFF,TGTGCCAGCACCAGGACGGACCCCAAGGAAAAACTGTTTTTT
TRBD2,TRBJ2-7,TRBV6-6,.,CASSLTSGSGSEQYF,TGTGCCAGCAGTCTGACTAGCGGGAGTGGGAGCGAGCAGTACTTC
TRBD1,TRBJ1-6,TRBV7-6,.,CASSGTGQNSPLHF,TGTGCCAGCAGCGGGACAGGACAAAATTCACCCCTCCACTTT
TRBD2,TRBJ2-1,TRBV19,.,CASSIAGGLGNEQFF,TGTGCCAGTAGTATAGCGGGGGGGCTAGGGAATGAGCAGTTCTTC
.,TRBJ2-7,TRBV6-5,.,CASSYSAGSDEQYF,TGTGCCAGCAGTTACTCGGCGGGGTCGGACGAGCAGTACTTC
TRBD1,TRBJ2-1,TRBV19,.,CASAWDREDDEQFF,TGTGCCAGTGCTTGGGACAGGGAGGACGATGAGCAGTTCTTC
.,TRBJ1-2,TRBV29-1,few,CSVDEGYTF,TGCAGCGTTGACGAGGGCTACACCTTC
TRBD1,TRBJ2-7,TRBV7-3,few,CASSQTAGQGYEQYF,TGTGCCAGCAGCCAAACGGCCGGACAGGGGTACGAGCAGTACTTC
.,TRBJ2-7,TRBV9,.,CASSVGSGPYEQYF,TGTGCCAGCAGCGTAGGGAGCGGACCCTACGAGCAGTACTTC
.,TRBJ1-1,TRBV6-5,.,CASSYTGANTEAFF,TGTGCCAGCAGTTACACGGGGGCGAACACTGAAGCTTTCTTT
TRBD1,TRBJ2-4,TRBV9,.,CASSVGTGNYIQYF,TGTGCCAGCAGCGTGGGGACAGGGAACTACATTCAGTACTTC
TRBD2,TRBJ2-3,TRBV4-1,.,CASSQEAGGTDTQYF,TGCGCCAGCAGCCAAGAAGCGGGAGGGACAGATACGCAGTATTTT
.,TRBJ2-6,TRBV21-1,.,CASSGMLQQSRANVLTF,TGTGCCAGCAGTGGGATGCTACAACAAAGTCGGGCCAACGTCCTGACTTTC
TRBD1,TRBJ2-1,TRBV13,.,CASSLAGQGSHEQFF,TGTGCCAGCAGCTTAGCGGGACAGGGGAGCCATGAGCAGTTCTTC
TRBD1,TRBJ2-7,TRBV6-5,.,CASRGTGLSYEQYF,TGTGCCAGCAGGGGGACAGGACTATCCTACGAGCAGTACTTC
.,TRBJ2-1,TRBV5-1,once,CASSDLSYNEQFF,TGCGCCAGCAGTGATTTATCCTACAATGAGCAGTTCTTC
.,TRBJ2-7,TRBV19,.,CASSIMAGYEQYF,TGTGCCAGTAGTATAATGGCGGGATACGAGCAGTACTTC
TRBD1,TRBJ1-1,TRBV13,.,CASSFRDRSSEAFF,TGTGCCAGCAGCTTCCGGGACAGGAGCTCTGAAGCTTTCTTT
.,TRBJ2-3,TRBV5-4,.,CASSTSLVLTDTQYF,TGTGCCAGCAGCACCTCGTTAGTCCTCACAGATACGCAGTATTTT
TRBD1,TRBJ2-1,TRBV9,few,CASSVGPGTGVVDEQFF,TGTGCCAGCAGCGTAGGCCCGGGGACAGGGGTTGTTGATGAGCAGTTCTTC
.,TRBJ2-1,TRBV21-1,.,CASTYNEQFF,TGTGCCAGCACTTACAATGAGCAGTTCTTC
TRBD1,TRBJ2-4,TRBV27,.,CASSSNPTGKNIQYF,TGTGCCAGCAGTTCGAACCCGACAGGGAAAAACATTCAGTACTTC
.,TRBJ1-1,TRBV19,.,CASSIGRNTEAFF,TGTGCCAGTAGTATCGGCAGGAACACTGAAGCTTTCTTT
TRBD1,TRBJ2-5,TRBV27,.,CASSPLEGQGGETQYF,TGTGCCAGCAGTCCCCTCGAAGGACAGGGGGGAGAGACCCAGTACTTC
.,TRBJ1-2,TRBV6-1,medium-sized,CASSEWQGPYGYTF,TGTGCCAGCAGTGAATGGCAGGGGCCCTATGGCTACACCTTC
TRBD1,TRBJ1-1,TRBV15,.,CATSRGRQGMNTEAFF,TGTGCCACCAGCAGAGGAAGACAGGGCATGAACACTGAAGCTTTCTTT
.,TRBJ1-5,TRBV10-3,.,CAISEATSQPQHF,TGTGCCATCAGTGAGGCTACTTCTCAGCCCCAGCATTTT
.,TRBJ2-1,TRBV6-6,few,CASKLEKRRGNEQFF,TGTGCCAGCAAGCTAGAGAAACGGAGAGGCAATGAGCAGTTCTTC
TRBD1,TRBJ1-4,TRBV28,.,CASSLQGEMTNEKLFF,TGTGCCAGCAGTTTACAGGGGGAGATGACTAATGAAAAACTGTTTTTT
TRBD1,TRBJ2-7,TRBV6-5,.,CASTTGTAYEQYF,TGTGCCAGCACCACCGGGACAGCCTACGAGCAGTACTTC
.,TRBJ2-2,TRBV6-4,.,CASSESGVNTGELFF,TGTGCCAGCAGTGAAAGTGGGGTGAACACCGGGGAGCTGTTTTTT
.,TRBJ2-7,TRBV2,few,CASSETRYEQYF,TGTGCCAGCAGTGAGACGAGGTACGAGCAGTACTTC
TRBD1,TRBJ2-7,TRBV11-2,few,CASSWTGDYEQYF,TGTGCCAGCAGTTGGACAGGGGACTACGAGCAGTACTTC